This TCR beta chain was obtained from a study of blood T cell repertoires in COVID-19. Study-level background: Whether acute or convalescent, the COVID-19 samples came from the United States, Italy and Spain. From T cells, B-cell-depleted T cells, or PBMCs came the material, which was cDNA or gDNA.

TCRdb keeps only in-frame clones here, not all; method: immunoSEQ multiplex PCR. The top ten clones hold approximately 25% of a sample with fewer than 100,000 clones, roughly 80% of them seen once. The ends lost 4 bases at V and 4 bases at J; junction bases unmatched: 11. CDR3 length: 16 residues. Germline CDR1 reads SGHRS; CDR2 reads YFSETQ. The TCR sequence derives from a human donor in a cohort sampled during active COVID-19. The sequencing sample was made of peripheral blood. The chain links TRBV5-1 to TRBJ2-7; 10 bases are shared with TRBD1. The CDR3 sequence: CASSRGTGAQGYEQYF. In nucleotides, the CDR3 is TGCGCCAGCAGCAGGGGGACAGGGGCCCAGGGATACGAGCAGTACTTC.